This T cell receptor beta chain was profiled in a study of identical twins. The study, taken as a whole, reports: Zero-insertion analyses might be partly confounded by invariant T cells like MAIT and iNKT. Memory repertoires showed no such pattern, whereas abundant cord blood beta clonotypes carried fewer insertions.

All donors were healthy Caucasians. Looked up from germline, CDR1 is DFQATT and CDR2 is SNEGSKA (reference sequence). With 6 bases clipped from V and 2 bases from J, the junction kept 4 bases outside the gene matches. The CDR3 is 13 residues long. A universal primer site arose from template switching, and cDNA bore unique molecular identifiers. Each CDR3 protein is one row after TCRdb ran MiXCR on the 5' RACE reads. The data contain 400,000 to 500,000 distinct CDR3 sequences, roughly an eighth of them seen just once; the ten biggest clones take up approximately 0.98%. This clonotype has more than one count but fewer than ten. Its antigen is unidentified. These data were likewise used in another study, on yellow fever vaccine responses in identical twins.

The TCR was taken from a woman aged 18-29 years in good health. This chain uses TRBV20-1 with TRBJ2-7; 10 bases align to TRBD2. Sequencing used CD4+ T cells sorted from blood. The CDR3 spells CSAVAGGPYEQYF. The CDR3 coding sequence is TGCAGTGCAGTAGCGGGAGGTCCCTACGAGCAGTACTTC.